Listed below are T cell receptor beta chains from one sample, sequenced in a study of neurological immune-mediated disorders. Using its own MiXCR run on the 5' RACE reads, TCRdb lists one record per CDR3 protein. The table includes 87,000 or so distinct CDR3 sequences, 3% to 4% detected once. The specimen sequenced was PBMCs. These receptors were collected from a woman aged 18 to 35 with multiple sclerosis. The conserved cysteine and the conserved F or W are not part of the CDR3 here. Only part of the rows carry a size: once, few, many, or a class if the clone is expanded.

j_gene	abundance	v_gene	CDR3aa
TRBJ2-7	many	TRBV20-1	SARDGTRHYEQY
TRBJ2-3	few	TRBV29-1	SSGESSDTQY
TRBJ2-7	few	TRBV20-1	SARDPVGNEQY
TRBJ2-7	many	TRBV7-9	ASSPEGAEQY
TRBJ1-2	many	TRBV20-1	SASGVAYGYT
TRBJ1-5	many	TRBV12-3/TRBV12-4	ATTTTGGNQPQH
TRBJ2-3	many	TRBV5-6	ASSLGPADTQY
TRBJ2-7	many	TRBV7-8	ASSLVERYEQY
TRBJ2-2	many	TRBV11-2	ASSLYGELF
TRBJ2-2	many	TRBV5-6	ASSRDRGHTGELF
TRBJ1-1	NA	TRBV6-6	ASSPRGGTTEAF
TRBJ2-1	many	TRBV5-1	ASRKGEDRTYNEQF
TRBJ1-2	many	TRBV28	ASLTQNYGYT
TRBJ1-2	many	TRBV18	ASSPRTGEGYT
TRBJ1-1	many	TRBV14	ASSQDGQRYTEAF
TRBJ2-5	many	TRBV5-1	ASSLRGDFQETQY
TRBJ2-3	few	TRBV5-5	ASSLTSPDTQY
TRBJ1-1	many	TRBV19	ASISGQYTEAF
TRBJ2-3	many	TRBV28	ASSLAGASTDTQY
TRBJ2-7	many	TRBV6-2/TRBV6-3	ASRPTASYEQY
TRBJ2-1	many	TRBV20-1	SAPGNNEQF
TRBJ2-6	many	TRBV7-3	ASSSSGWGANVLT
TRBJ2-6	many	TRBV7-9	ASSLDASGANVLT
TRBJ2-7	many	TRBV5-6	ASTPIGALWREQY
TRBJ1-6	many	TRBV12-3/TRBV12-4	ASSRTGGGNSPLH
TRBJ2-7	many	TRBV12-3/TRBV12-4	ASSPRSGGNEQY
TRBJ2-7	many	TRBV12-3/TRBV12-4	ASSPRQGAYEQY
TRBJ2-7	many	TRBV10-3	AISDWGDRYYEQY
TRBJ2-3	many	TRBV7-2	ASTPSTMSTDTQY
TRBJ1-1	many	TRBV6-5	ASSYNAPGQGGKTEAF
TRBJ1-5	many	TRBV6-2/TRBV6-3	ASSYPVDQPQH
TRBJ1-1	many	TRBV20-1	SARSRANTEAF
TRBJ2-7	many	TRBV4-3	ASSQRQAEGYEQY
TRBJ2-3	many	TRBV20-1	SELGSWPSTDTQY
TRBJ2-7	many	TRBV5-1	ASSLAPENYEQY
TRBJ2-1	many	TRBV7-2	ASSLVGQGPRAEQF
TRBJ1-1	many	TRBV5-1	ASSLPGGTEAF
TRBJ1-2	many	TRBV7-2	ASSSDISYGYT
TRBJ2-3	many	TRBV10-2	ASSEAGKKDTQY
TRBJ2-7	many	TRBV2	ASRDRGRHEQY
TRBJ1-5	many	TRBV20-1	SALRGAINQPQH
TRBJ2-7	NA	TRBV6-5	ASSAGTGAYEQY
TRBJ2-3	many	TRBV2	ARAAGDTQY
TRBJ1-2	many	TRBV7-2	ASSPAGGRDGYT
TRBJ2-7	NA	TRBV20-1	SATERIYEQY
TRBJ2-5	many	TRBV5-1	ASSFIRTGSQETQY
TRBJ2-5	NA	TRBV24-1	ATKGWTGPLQETQY
TRBJ2-3	many	TRBV5-1	ASSLGQTSTDTQY
TRBJ2-5	many	TRBV20-1	SGSSGGALETQY
TRBJ1-1	many	TRBV25-1	ASSRGGVTEAF
TRBJ2-3	NA	TRBV6-5	ASSTPGLAADTQY
TRBJ2-1	many	TRBV29-1	SVEGLAGESEQF
TRBJ2-5	NA	TRBV20-1	SASATGTSQETQY
TRBJ1-3	many	TRBV6-5	ASSSGTGGNTIY